This T cell receptor (beta chain) originates from a study of blood T cell repertoires in COVID-19. Study as a whole: Acute and convalescent COVID-19 specimens originated in the United States, Italy and Spain. PBMCs, B-cell-depleted T cells, or T cells were the source of the cDNA or gDNA that made up the material.

Study processing details: Reference gene primers were amplified, and this amplification served to estimate nucleated cell counts. TCRdb's table, derived via immunoSEQ multiplex PCR, lists solely in-frame clones and lacks some. V and J calls and clone size are given by that table; D and trimming were obtained from the DNA. The sample lists more than 300,000 clones, around 83% occurring once. This sequence originates from a woman between 45 and 60 years old with acute or convalescent COVID-19. The sample was peripheral blood.

The CDR3 bases are TGTGCCAGCAGTTGGGACAGGGGGGCCGGGGAGCTGTTTTTT. This sequence encodes CASSWDRGAGELFF. The V gene is TRBV6-5, the J gene TRBJ2-2, with 11 nucleotides matching TRBD1. J lost 6 bases, V lost 4 bases, and 1 base had no gene match. CDR1 is MNHEY, CDR2 SVGAGI, per germline. CDR3 length: 14 amino acids.